Below, one TCR beta chain is given with its context. What it binds is not known. This specimen belongs to a study of Ad26.COV2.S vaccination and SARS-CoV-2 variants. General observations from the study: An underestimation of total T cell responses may have resulted from the TCR breadth and depth analyses. Measurement of non-spike TCR breadth gave similar results in vaccine and placebo recipients.

Sequenced by immunoSEQ multiplex PCR; TCRdb stores in-frame clones only, minus some. The sample yields about 350,000 clones, about 92% seen once. Germline CDR1 reads SNHLY; CDR2 reads FYNNEI. The CDR3 has 15 residues. V lost 0 bases and J lost 4, with 12 bases in between. The clonotype originates from a human donor who had recovered from COVID-19. The sample here was peripheral blood, taken after recovery from COVID-19. V usage is TRBV2 and J usage is TRBJ1-1, with D hard to call. The CDR3 sequence is CASSEALRRATEAFF. In DNA form, the CDR3 reads TGTGCCAGCAGTGAAGCGTTAAGGAGGGCCACTGAAGCTTTCTTT.